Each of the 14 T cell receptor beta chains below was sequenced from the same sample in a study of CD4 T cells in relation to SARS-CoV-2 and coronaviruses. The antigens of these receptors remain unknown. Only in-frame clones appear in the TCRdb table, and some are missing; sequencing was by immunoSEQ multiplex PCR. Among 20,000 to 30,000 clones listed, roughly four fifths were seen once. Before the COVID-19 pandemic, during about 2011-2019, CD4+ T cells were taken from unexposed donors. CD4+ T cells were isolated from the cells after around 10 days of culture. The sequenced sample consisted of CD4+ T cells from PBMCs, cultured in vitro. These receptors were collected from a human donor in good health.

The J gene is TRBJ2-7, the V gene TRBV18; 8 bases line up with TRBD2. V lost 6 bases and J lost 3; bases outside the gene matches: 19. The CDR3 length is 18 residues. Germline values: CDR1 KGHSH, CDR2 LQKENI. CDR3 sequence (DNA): TGTGCCAGCTCTCCGGGAGGGTGGTCCGGGGCCCCGCACTACGAGCAGTACTTC. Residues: CASSPGGWSGAPHYEQYF.

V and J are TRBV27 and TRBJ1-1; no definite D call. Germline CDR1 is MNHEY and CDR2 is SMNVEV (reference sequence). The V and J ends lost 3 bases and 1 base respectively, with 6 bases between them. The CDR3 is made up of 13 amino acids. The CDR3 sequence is CASSFRGNTEAFF. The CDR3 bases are TGTGCCAGCAGTTTCAGAGGGAACACTGAAGCTTTCTTT.

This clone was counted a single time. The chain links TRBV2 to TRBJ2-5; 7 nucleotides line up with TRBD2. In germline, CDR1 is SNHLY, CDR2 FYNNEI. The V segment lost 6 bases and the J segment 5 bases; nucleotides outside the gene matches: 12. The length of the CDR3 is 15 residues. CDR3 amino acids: CASSAGEGGWETQYF. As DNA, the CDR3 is TGTGCCAGCAGCGCGGGGGAAGGAGGGTGGGAGACCCAGTACTTC.

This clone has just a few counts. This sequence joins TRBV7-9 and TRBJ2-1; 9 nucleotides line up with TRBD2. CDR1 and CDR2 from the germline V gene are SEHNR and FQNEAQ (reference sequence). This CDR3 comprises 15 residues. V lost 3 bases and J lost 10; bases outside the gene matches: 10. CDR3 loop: CASSFAGGVPREQFF. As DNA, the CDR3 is TGTGCCAGCAGCTTTGCGGGAGGGGTCCCACGGGAGCAGTTCTTC.

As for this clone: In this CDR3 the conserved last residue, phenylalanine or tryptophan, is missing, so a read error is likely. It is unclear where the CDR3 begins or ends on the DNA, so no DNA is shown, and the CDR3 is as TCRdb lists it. The CDR3 loop reads CASSQGPGLAGGRKI. The chain uses TRBV3-1 (or the pseudogene TRBV3-2) and TRBJ2-7; TRBD2 reflects the table's D call only, with no check against the DNA. Germline CDR1 and CDR2: LGHDT and YNNKEL (reference sequence). The CDR3 spans 15 amino acids, including both terminal residues.

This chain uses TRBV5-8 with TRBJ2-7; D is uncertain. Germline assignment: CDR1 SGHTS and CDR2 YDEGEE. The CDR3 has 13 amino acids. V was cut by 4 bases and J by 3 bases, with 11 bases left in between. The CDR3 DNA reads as TGTGCCAGCAGCCCAAGCAGGTACTACGAGCAGTACTTC. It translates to CASSPSRYYEQYF.

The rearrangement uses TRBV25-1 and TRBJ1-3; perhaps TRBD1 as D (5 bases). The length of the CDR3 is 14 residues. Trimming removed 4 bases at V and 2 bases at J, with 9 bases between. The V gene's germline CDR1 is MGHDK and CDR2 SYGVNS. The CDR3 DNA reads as TGTGCCAGCAGTGTCGGGGGTGCTGGAAACACCATATATTTT. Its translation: CASSVGGAGNTIYF.

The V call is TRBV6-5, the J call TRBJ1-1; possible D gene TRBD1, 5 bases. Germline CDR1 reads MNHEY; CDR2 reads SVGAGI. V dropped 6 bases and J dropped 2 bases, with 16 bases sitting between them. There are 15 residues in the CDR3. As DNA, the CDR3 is TGTGCCAGCAGCCTCCTGGATTGGGGCAACACTGAAGCTTTCTTT. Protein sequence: CASSLLDWGNTEAFF.

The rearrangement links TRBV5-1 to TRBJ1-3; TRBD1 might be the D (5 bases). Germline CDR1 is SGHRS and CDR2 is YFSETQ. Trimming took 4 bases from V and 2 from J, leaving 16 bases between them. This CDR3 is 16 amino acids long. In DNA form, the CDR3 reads TGCGCCAGCAGCGACTCCTACCCGGGGGCTGGAAACACCATATATTTT. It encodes CASSDSYPGAGNTIYF.

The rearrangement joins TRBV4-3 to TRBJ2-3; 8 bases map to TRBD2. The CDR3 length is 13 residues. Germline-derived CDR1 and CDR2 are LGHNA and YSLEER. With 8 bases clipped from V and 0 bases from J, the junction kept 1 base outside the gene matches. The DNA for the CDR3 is TGCGCCAGCGGGACTAGTAGCACAGATACGCAGTATTTT. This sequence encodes CASGTSSTDTQYF.

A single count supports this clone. The CDR3 spells CASRPSISSGTEAFF. The CDR3 bases are TGTGCCAGCAGACCCAGCATCTCCTCCGGCACTGAAGCTTTCTTT. The chain links TRBV5-4 to TRBJ1-1; no definite D call. The germline gives CDR1 SGHNT, CDR2 YYREEE (reference sequence). V was trimmed by 5 bases and J by 4 bases, leaving 18 bases between them. The CDR3 runs to 15 residues.

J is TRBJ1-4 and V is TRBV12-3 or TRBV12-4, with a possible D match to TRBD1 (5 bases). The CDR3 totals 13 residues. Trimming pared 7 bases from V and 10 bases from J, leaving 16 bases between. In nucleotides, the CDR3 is TGTGCCAGCATTCTAGCAGGGACTGGAAAACTGTTTTTT. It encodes CASILAGTGKLFF.

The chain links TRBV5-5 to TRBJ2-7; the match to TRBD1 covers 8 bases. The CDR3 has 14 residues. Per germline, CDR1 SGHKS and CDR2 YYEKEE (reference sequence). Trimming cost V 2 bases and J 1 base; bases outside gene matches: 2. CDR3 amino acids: CASSFRDRSYEQYF. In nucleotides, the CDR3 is TGTGCCAGCAGCTTCCGGGACAGGTCCTACGAGCAGTACTTC.

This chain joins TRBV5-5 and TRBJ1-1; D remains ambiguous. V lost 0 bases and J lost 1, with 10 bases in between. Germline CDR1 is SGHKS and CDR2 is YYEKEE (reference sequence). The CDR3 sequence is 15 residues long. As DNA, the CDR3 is TGTGCCAGCAGCTTGGTTGGGCAGCCGAACACTGAAGCTTTCTTT. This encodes CASSLVGQPNTEAFF. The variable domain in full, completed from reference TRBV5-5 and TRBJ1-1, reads DAGVTQSPTHLIKTRGQQVTLRCSPISGHKSVSWYQQVLGQGPQFIFQYYEKEERGRGNFPDRFSARQFPNYSSELNVNALLLGDSALYLCASSLVGQPNTEAFFGQGTRLTVV.